Listed below are T cell receptor beta chains from one sample, sequenced in a study of T-cell reconstitution after alpha-beta-depleted transplantation in children. MiXCR, applied by TCRdb to the PCR reads, yields one record per CDR3 protein. The data show roughly 610,000 distinct CDR3 sequences, roughly a tenth seen once. The material sequenced was PBMCs from the stem cell graft donor, taken from the stem cell graft. Receptors were obtained from a human donor who donated a stem cell graft to a child with acute myeloid leukemia. Both conserved end residues are part of each CDR3. D genes are given only for firm matches. Clone sizes are given selectively: once, few, many, or a class where the clone is expanded.

>NA|TRBV9|TRBJ1-4|few
TGTGCCAGCAGCCTGGAGTGGGGGGGAAAACTGTTTTTT
CASSLEWGGKLFF
>TRBD1|TRBV10-2|TRBJ2-7|NA
TGCGCCAGCATAGCCAGGGGGCTCGGAGAGCAGTACTTC
CASIARGLGEQYF
>NA|TRBV9|TRBJ2-5|NA
TGTGCCAGCAGCGTAAGTCCATCGCTCCAAGAGACCCAGTACTTC
CASSVSPSLQETQYF
>TRBD1|TRBV9|TRBJ2-7|few
TGTGCCAGCAGCGCGTACCCGGGACAGCTGGGGCAGTACTTC
CASSAYPGQLGQYF
>NA|TRBV10-3|TRBJ1-2|few
TGTGCCATCAGTGAGAGGGGGGAAGGCTACACCTTC
CAISERGEGYTF
>NA|TRBV2|TRBJ2-7|NA
TGTGCCAGCAGTGCCTTTGGGGAGCAGTACTTC
CASSAFGEQYF
>NA|TRBV28|TRBJ2-7|many
TGTGCCAGCAGTTTATCATCCGCGGGGGCGAGCGAGCAGTACTTC
CASSLSSAGASEQYF
>TRBD1|TRBV20-1|TRBJ2-1|NA
TGCAGTGCTGATAACCGGGACAGGGCCTACAATGAGCAGTTCTTC
CSADNRDRAYNEQFF
>NA|TRBV12-3/TRBV12-4|TRBJ2-1|many
TGTGCCAGCAGTGGCCAGGGAGAGGATGAGCAGTTCTTC
CASSGQGEDEQFF
>TRBD1|TRBV20-1|TRBJ2-7|many
TGCAGTGCAAAACGGACAGGGAGGACCTACGAGCAGTACTTC
CSAKRTGRTYEQYF
>TRBD2|TRBV5-5|TRBJ2-5|few
TGTGCCAGCAGCTTGGGTCTAGCGGGAGGCCGGGGAGAGACCCAGTACTTC
CASSLGLAGGRGETQYF
>NA|TRBV13|TRBJ2-5|NA
TGTGCCAGCAGCTTGAGGGGGTTCCAAGAGACCCAGTACTTC
CASSLRGFQETQYF
>NA|TRBV4-3|TRBJ2-1|NA
TGCGCCAGCAGCCAAGTCTGGGACAATGAGCAGTTCTTC
CASSQVWDNEQFF
>TRBD2|TRBV12-3/TRBV12-4|TRBJ2-1|NA
TGTGCCAGCAGGACTAGCGGGAGTGGTGAGCAGTTCTTC
CASRTSGSGEQFF
>TRBD1|TRBV24-1|TRBJ2-5|NA
TGTGCCACCAGTGATCCTGCGACAGGGGGAGAGACCCAGTACTTC
CATSDPATGGETQYF
>NA|TRBV9|TRBJ2-6|many
TGTGCCAGCAGCGTAGCAGGGGCAAGCTCTGGGGCCAACGTCCTGACTTTC
CASSVAGASSGANVLTF
>TRBD1|TRBV3-1|TRBJ1-5|NA
TGTGCGAGCAGCCCGCAGACAGGGGTTGGTAATCAGCCCCAGCATTTT
CASSPQTGVGNQPQHF
>TRBD2|TRBV7-3|TRBJ2-1|NA
TGTGCCAGCAGCCTGGTGGGACTAGCGGGCGAGCAGTTCTTC
CASSLVGLAGEQFF
>NA|TRBV29-1|TRBJ2-1|NA
TGCAGCGTTGAACATCTGGGTGAGCAGTTCTTC
CSVEHLGEQFF
>NA|TRBV7-2|TRBJ1-1|NA
TGTGCCAGCAGCTTTCTCGCCACTGAAGCTTTCTTT
CASSFLATEAFF
>NA|TRBV12-3/TRBV12-4|TRBJ2-5|few
TGTGCCAGCAGCCTCCGGGATCACCAAGGGACCCAGTACTTC
CASSLRDHQGTQYF
>NA|TRBV7-7|TRBJ2-5|few
TGTGCTAGCAGCTTCTCCCGAGGGGAGACCCAGTACTTC
CASSFSRGETQYF
>TRBD1|TRBV4-3|TRBJ1-2|few
TGCGCCAGCAGCCAAGGGACAGGAAACTATGGCTACACCTTC
CASSQGTGNYGYTF
>TRBD2|TRBV14|TRBJ2-3|few
TGTGCCAGCAGCCGCCGAGGACTAGCAGATACGCAGTATTTT
CASSRRGLADTQYF
>NA|TRBV3-1|TRBJ2-7|NA
TGTGCCAGCAGCTCGGGCCACCGGGACGAGCAGTACTTC
CASSSGHRDEQYF
>TRBD2|TRBV10-3|TRBJ2-3|many
TGTGCCATCAGGACTAGCGGTAGGGCAGATACGCAGTATTTT
CAIRTSGRADTQYF
>NA|TRBV12-3/TRBV12-4|TRBJ1-1|many
TGTGCCAGCAGTTTCGGCAGTGAAGCTTTCTTT
CASSFGSEAFF
>NA|TRBV5-1|TRBJ1-3|many
TGCGCCAGCGCCATGAACCCGGCGGGCTCTGGAAACACCATATATTTT
CASAMNPAGSGNTIYF
>NA|TRBV5-5|TRBJ2-7|many
TGTGCCAGCAGCTTGGCTTCCAGGGGAACCTACGAGCAGTACTTC
CASSLASRGTYEQYF
>NA|TRBV15|TRBJ1-5|NA
TGTGCCACCAGCAGACCACCCGGGCAGCCCCAGCATTTT
CATSRPPGQPQHF
>TRBD2|TRBV18|TRBJ2-5|many
TGTGCCAGCTCCCCCGGGACTAGTAAAGAGACCCAGTACTTC
CASSPGTSKETQYF
>NA|TRBV30|TRBJ1-2|many
TGTGCCTGGAGCTGGGAGGGCGGCTACACCTTC
CAWSWEGGYTF
>TRBD1|TRBV18|TRBJ1-1|few
TGTGCCAGCTCACCTGACAGGGGGCCGCACGGGACTGAAGCTTTCTTT
CASSPDRGPHGTEAFF
>NA|TRBV6-2/TRBV6-3|TRBJ1-2|few
TGTGCCAGCAGTTACCAATCGGACCCCTATGGCTACACCTTC
CASSYQSDPYGYTF
>TRBD1|TRBV29-1|TRBJ2-1|many
TGCAGCGTGAGTCCGGGACAGGGGGTCAATGAGCAGTTCTTC
CSVSPGQGVNEQFF
>TRBD1|TRBV24-1|TRBJ2-1|many
TGTGCCACCAGTGACCGGGGACAGGGGTACTACAATGAGCAGTTCTTC
CATSDRGQGYYNEQFF
>NA|TRBV20-1|TRBJ2-7|few
TGCAGTGCCCCGGGACCACAAACCTACGAGCAGTACTTC
CSAPGPQTYEQYF
>NA|TRBV5-1|TRBJ2-1|NA
TGCGCCAGCAGCTTGGGGGGCGGGGACGGGCATGAGCAGTTCTTC
CASSLGGGDGHEQFF
>TRBD1|TRBV11-2|TRBJ1-2|few
TGTGCCAGCAGCCAACTCCTCGGGACAGGGGACTACACCTTC
CASSQLLGTGDYTF
>NA|TRBV27|TRBJ2-5|many
TGTTTACGGGAGACCCAGTACTTC
CLRETQYF